The present T cell receptor beta chain was sequenced within a study of T-cell memory formation after mild COVID-19. Overall study results and limits: From day 15 to 85, contracting clones were balanced between CD4 and CD8, whereas later expanders leaned toward CD4+. Certain responding clones were present in pre-infection memory, suggesting participation of cross-reactive memory.

cDNA libraries for TCR alpha and TCR beta, carrying sample barcodes and UMIs, came from 5'RACE with constant-segment primers. TCRdb passed the 5' RACE reads through MiXCR, listing each CDR3 protein once. The table lists a few hundred thousand distinct CDR3 sequences, over 20% of them singletons. The ends were cut back, 2 bases at V and 3 bases at J, with 14 bases in the middle. CDR1 and CDR2 (germline): SGHRS, YFSETQ. The CDR3 covers 15 residues. This clonotype was found a few times. Its antigen remains unknown. This chain joins TRBV5-1 and TRBJ1-1; TRBD1 is a possible D gene (5 bases). The sequence was obtained from an adult woman who had mild COVID-19 (a few samples of this study predate the infection). Cell type and time point are not known. Material: PBMCs or a T cell subset sorted from them (not recorded which). The CDR3 sequence: CASSLSGTRDTEAFF. The CDR3 DNA sequence: TGCGCCAGCAGCTTATCCGGGACTCGGGACACTGAAGCTTTCTTT.